This T cell receptor beta chain was captured by sequencing in a study of T cells expressing NK-cell markers. With the 5' RACE reads reprocessed, TCRdb shows one record per CDR3 protein and no DNA. The table for this sample gives about 460,000 distinct CDR3 sequences. Of note for this clonotype: Its antigen is unknown.

Study-level findings and limits: The contribution of dominant NKG2C+ clonotypes to CD8+ T cells in five to seven donors was roughly 1.0-7.5%.

The CDR3 consists of 11 residues. From germline, CDR1 is MDHEN and CDR2 SYDVKM. The sequence derives from a woman aged 45-65 years in good health. The specimen was blood T cells: a sorted CD56 or NKG2C T cell subset, CD4+ or CD8+ T cells, or bulk PBMC T cells (not recorded which). This chain connects TRBV28 to TRBJ2-1. This chain's CDR3 is CASTTWDEQFF.